Listed below are T cell receptor beta chains from one sample, sequenced in a study of blood T cell repertoires in COVID-19. Measured with immunoSEQ multiplex PCR; TCRdb has only the in-frame clones, and not every one. The table shows around 80,000 clones, with about nine tenths occurring only once. Sequencing was done on a sample of peripheral blood. The receptors shown here come from a human donor in a cohort sampled during active COVID-19. CDR3s leave out the opening cysteine and the closing phenylalanine or tryptophan.

j_call v_call cdr3_aa
TRBJ1-6 TRBV28 ASSQPGRGRSPLH
TRBJ2-1 TRBV11-2 ASSFYREAKSNNEQF
TRBJ2-2 TRBV7-8 ASSLRGSGELF
TRBJ2-7 TRBV4-1 ASSQDGPLAGDYEQY
TRBJ2-3 TRBV9 ASSARTDTQY
TRBJ1-6 TRBV6-5 ASSTDSYNSPLH
TRBJ1-1 TRBV6-5 ASSWTGGTEAF
TRBJ2-7 TRBV10-1 ASSDTRVPNHEQY
TRBJ2-1 TRBV19 ASSRLAEQGNEQF
TRBJ2-3 TRBV6-6 ASSGARTGFSDTQY
TRBJ1-4 TRBV27 ASRSQGNEKLF
TRBJ2-7 TRBV5-1 ASSFDTAYEQY
TRBJ2-3 TRBV10-3 AISESWEVSQY
TRBJ1-2 TRBV7-6 ASSLYAGGPNYGYT
TRBJ1-1 TRBV7-9 ASSSDGGEAF
TRBJ2-2 TRBV10-2 ATRLDTGELF
TRBJ2-1 TRBV6-5 ASRRGGNNEQF
TRBJ2-5 TRBV27 ASSFYKPDKASVETQY
TRBJ2-1 TRBV6-5 ASSYGQGQYNEQF
TRBJ2-7 TRBV4-1 ASSLGTSGALGEQY
TRBJ2-7 TRBV3-1/TRBV3-2 ASSQASWYEQY
TRBJ1-2 TRBV5-1 ASSLGPPEYGYT